Each of the 7 T cell receptor beta chains below was sequenced from the same sample in a study of blood T cell repertoires in COVID-19. Clones were read by immunoSEQ multiplex PCR, and TCRdb kept only the in-frame ones, dropping some. Of about 220,000 clones listed, 65% to 85% are singletons. The sequenced sample was peripheral blood. The receptor source for this set is a woman aged 45 to 65 with acute or convalescent COVID-19.

V and J are TRBV6-4 and TRBJ2-3; the match to TRBD2 covers 8 bases. The CDR3 is 14 amino acids. Germline lookup yields CDR1 MRHNA and CDR2 SNTAGT. V shed 3 bases, J shed 1 base, and the junction held 0 bases outside the gene matches. The CDR3 region has the DNA TGTGCCAGCAGTGAGCGGGAGGGCACAGATACGCAGTATTTT. Translating gives CASSEREGTDTQYF.

The rearrangement joins TRBV28 to TRBJ1-2; 11 positions match TRBD1. The CDR3 has 13 residues. Per germline, CDR1 MDHEN and CDR2 SYDVKM. V was clipped by 7 bases and J by 7 bases; unmatched bases: 5. The CDR3 sequence is CASTIGTGGGYTF. In nucleotides, the CDR3 is TGTGCCAGCACCATCGGGACAGGGGGTGGCTACACCTTC.

The V gene is TRBV6-5, the J gene TRBJ2-7, with 10 bases that match TRBD2. V lost 0 bases to trimming and J lost 6 bases; unmatched junction nucleotides: 5. The germline V gene has CDR1 MNHEY and CDR2 SVGAGI. This CDR3 is built from 15 residues. This CDR3 is CASSYSGLAGAEQYF. CDR3 coding DNA: TGTGCCAGCAGTTACTCAGGGCTAGCGGGAGCCGAGCAGTACTTC.

V is TRBV5-1 and J is TRBJ1-3, with 7 nucleotides matching TRBD1. Germline V gene lookup returns CDR1 SGHRS and CDR2 YFSETQ. Losses at the gene ends were 0 bases for V and 2 bases for J; bases not matched to a gene: 2. The CDR3 contains 15 residues. CDR3 coding DNA: TGCGCCAGCAGCTTGGGTGACAGGGCTGGAAACACCATATATTTT. This translates into CASSLGDRAGNTIYF. The full variable domain, its missing parts supplied by reference TRBV5-1 and TRBJ1-3, is KAGVTQTPRYLIKTRGQQVTLSCSPISGHRSVSWYQQTPGQGLQFLFEYFSETQRNKGNFPGRFSGRQFSNSRSEMNVSTLELGDSALYLCASSLGDRAGNTIYFGEGSWLTVV.

The gene calls are TRBV28 and TRBJ1-6; the D gene is possibly TRBD1 (6 bases). The V gene lost 7 bases and the J gene lost 0 bases, with 10 bases spanning the gap. This CDR3 has 15 residues. CDR1 and CDR2 from the germline V gene are MDHEN and SYDVKM. Written as DNA, the CDR3 is TGTGCCAGCACCACAGGGAGCTCCTATAATTCACCCCTCCACTTT. Translated: CASTTGSSYNSPLHF.

The chain couples TRBV13 to TRBJ2-1; no clear D. Germline V gives CDR1 PRHDT, CDR2 FYEKMQ (reference sequence). Trimming shortened V by 5 bases and J by 9 bases, and 14 bases separated the two germline ends. The CDR3 sequence is 13 residues long. The CDR3 DNA follows: TGTGCCAGCAGCGCCTACGTGAGTCCTGAGCAGTTCTTC. Amino acid sequence: CASSAYVSPEQFF.

The CDR3: CASSPDRYYGYTF. The CDR3, as DNA: TGCGCCAGCAGCCCGGACAGGTACTATGGCTACACCTTC. The V and J genes are TRBV10-2 and TRBJ1-2, with 7 bases that match TRBD1. From germline, CDR1 is WSHSY and CDR2 SAAADI. The CDR3 has 13 amino acids. With V trimmed by 6 bases and J by 3 bases, 4 bases remained unmatched.